Listed below are T cell receptor beta chains from one sample, sequenced in a study of memory CD4+ T cells and cytomegalovirus serostatus. Method: immunoSEQ multiplex PCR; TCRdb's copy keeps in-frame clones and lacks some. The repertoire holds about 50,000 clones, with about 78% as singletons. The sample was memory CD4+ T cells from blood. These receptors originate from an adult in good health and CMV-seronegative. Each CDR3 is given with its conserved first and last residue.

J | V | CDR3
TRBJ1-4 | TRBV15 | CATSSLGSQGKGKLFF
TRBJ1-1 | TRBV2 | CARIGQGGWNTEAFF
TRBJ2-7 | TRBV27 | CASSLSPDRLEQYF
TRBJ1-2 | TRBV28 | CASSPNIYGYTF
TRBJ2-1 | TRBV2 | CASSERGSSYNEQFF
TRBJ1-2 | TRBV5-4 | CASSPGQGRNYGYTF
TRBJ2-1 | TRBV27 | CASRGSFAGEQFF
TRBJ1-1 | TRBV6-6 | CASSYGLKNTEAFF
TRBJ2-3 | TRBV5-5 | CASSLGPTDTQYF
TRBJ2-4 | TRBV5-5 | CASRPKGVIGKNIQYF
TRBJ2-3 | TRBV19 | CASSRTDTQYF
TRBJ2-7 | TRBV28 | CASTPRARGPYEQYF
TRBJ2-5 | TRBV7-9 | CASIGGLRGKETQYF
TRBJ2-7 | TRBV7-6 | CASSPRLAAYEQYF
TRBJ2-2 | TRBV28 | CASITSGRGTGELFF
TRBJ1-5 | TRBV18 | CASSDQGTLVPQHF
TRBJ2-7 | TRBV14 | CASSPKGVKQYF
TRBJ2-7 | TRBV4-1 | CASSQDMAQGIRYEQYF
TRBJ1-2 | TRBV5-6 | CASNVQGRRGGYTF
TRBJ2-7 | TRBV7-9 | CASSLGQGGQYEQYF
TRBJ1-4 | TRBV7-9 | CASSFSSGTGEEKLFF
TRBJ1-5 | TRBV28 | CASSLIWAGEPQHF
TRBJ1-1 | TRBV11-2 | CASSSTTREAFF